Listed below are T cell receptor beta chains from one sample, sequenced in a study of blood T cell repertoires in COVID-19. Sequencing used immunoSEQ multiplex PCR; TCRdb keeps in-frame clones, though not all of them. The sample has 180,000 or so clones; more than 65% are singletons. The specimen was PBMCs or T cells enriched from blood (not recorded which). The origin of the receptors is a man aged 45 to 65 who had recovered from COVID-19. The CDR3 runs from the conserved cysteine through the conserved F or W. D genes are given only for firm matches. Part of the rows lack a size; the others show once, few, many or a class for expanded clones.

d_gene: .
abundance: .
v_gene: TRBV6-5
j_gene: TRBJ2-7
CDR3nt: TGTGCCAGCAGACACCACAATCCAATCTCTGACGAGCAGTACTTC
CDR3aa: CASRHHNPISDEQYF

d_gene: TRBD1
abundance: .
v_gene: TRBV6-5
j_gene: TRBJ2-7
CDR3nt: TGTGCCAGCAGTTACAGGGGACAGGGAACCTACGAGCAGTACTTC
CDR3aa: CASSYRGQGTYEQYF

d_gene: .
abundance: once
v_gene: TRBV7-9
j_gene: TRBJ2-5
CDR3nt: TGTGCCAGCAGCTTAGCGGGGGCAGAGACCCAGTACTTC
CDR3aa: CASSLAGAETQYF

d_gene: .
abundance: .
v_gene: TRBV6-5
j_gene: TRBJ2-5
CDR3nt: TGTGCCAGCGGGGCAATCCAAGAGACCCAGTACTTC
CDR3aa: CASGAIQETQYF

d_gene: .
abundance: few
v_gene: TRBV29-1
j_gene: TRBJ2-7
CDR3nt: TGCAGCGTGGCGATCGGACTGAACTCCTACGAGCAGTACTTC
CDR3aa: CSVAIGLNSYEQYF

d_gene: .
abundance: once
v_gene: TRBV3-1/TRBV3-2
j_gene: TRBJ1-2
CDR3nt: TGTGCCAGCAGCCAGGGGGTCTGGAGGGACTATGGCTACACCTTC
CDR3aa: CASSQGVWRDYGYTF

d_gene: .
abundance: .
v_gene: TRBV9
j_gene: TRBJ1-2
CDR3nt: TGTGCCAGCAGCGTATCGGAGGGGTTTGGGTATGGCTACACCTTC
CDR3aa: CASSVSEGFGYGYTF

d_gene: .
abundance: few
v_gene: TRBV4-2
j_gene: TRBJ2-1
CDR3nt: TGTGCCAGCAGCCAAGCTAGCGACTACAATGAGCAGTTCTTC
CDR3aa: CASSQASDYNEQFF

d_gene: .
abundance: .
v_gene: TRBV4-2
j_gene: TRBJ1-3
CDR3nt: TGTGCCAGCAGCCAAGACGCGACAGCTGGAAACACCATATATTTT
CDR3aa: CASSQDATAGNTIYF

d_gene: .
abundance: .
v_gene: TRBV6-5
j_gene: TRBJ2-7
CDR3nt: TGTGCCAGCCGCACCGCCGTCCGCGGGACCTACGAGCAGTACTTC
CDR3aa: CASRTAVRGTYEQYF

d_gene: .
abundance: .
v_gene: TRBV5-1
j_gene: TRBJ1-4
CDR3nt: TGCGCCAGCAGCTTTACAGCAACTAATGAAAAACTGTTTTTT
CDR3aa: CASSFTATNEKLFF

d_gene: .
abundance: .
v_gene: TRBV11-2
j_gene: TRBJ2-7
CDR3nt: TGTGCCAGCAGCTACCACAGGCTGAGATACGAGCAGTACTTC
CDR3aa: CASSYHRLRYEQYF

d_gene: TRBD1
abundance: once
v_gene: TRBV5-1
j_gene: TRBJ1-1
CDR3nt: TGCGCCAGCAGCCCCGGACAGGGGGCTGAAGCTTTCTTT
CDR3aa: CASSPGQGAEAFF

d_gene: TRBD1
abundance: .
v_gene: TRBV5-1
j_gene: TRBJ1-1
CDR3nt: TGCGCCAGCAGCTTGCCGACAGGGGGGAACACTGAAGCTTTCTTT
CDR3aa: CASSLPTGGNTEAFF

d_gene: TRBD1
abundance: few
v_gene: TRBV5-1
j_gene: TRBJ1-1
CDR3nt: TGCGCCAGCAGCTTGACAGGGGGGATAGCTGAAGCTTTCTTT
CDR3aa: CASSLTGGIAEAFF

d_gene: .
abundance: .
v_gene: TRBV24-1
j_gene: TRBJ2-2
CDR3nt: TGTGCCACCAGCAGTAACACCGGGGAGCTGTTTTTT
CDR3aa: CATSSNTGELFF

d_gene: TRBD1
abundance: .
v_gene: TRBV11-2
j_gene: TRBJ2-5
CDR3nt: TGTGCCAGCAGCTTCACCACAGGGGTGCAAGAGACCCAGTACTTC
CDR3aa: CASSFTTGVQETQYF

d_gene: TRBD1
abundance: .
v_gene: TRBV28
j_gene: TRBJ2-7
CDR3nt: TGTGCCAGCAGTTTTGGGGGACAGACCGCCGAGCAGTACTTC
CDR3aa: CASSFGGQTAEQYF

d_gene: .
abundance: once
v_gene: TRBV3-1/TRBV3-2
j_gene: TRBJ1-1
CDR3nt: TGTGCCAGCAGCCAGGCCCAAGGCAGGGTTTGGGGAACTGAAGCTTTCTTT
CDR3aa: CASSQAQGRVWGTEAFF

d_gene: .
abundance: .
v_gene: TRBV27
j_gene: TRBJ2-7
CDR3nt: TGTGCCAGCAGTTTCGGACAGTACTACGAGCAGTACTTC
CDR3aa: CASSFGQYYEQYF

d_gene: .
abundance: .
v_gene: TRBV18
j_gene: TRBJ1-5
CDR3nt: TGTGCCAGCTCACCATTGGAGGGGAGCAATCAGCCCCAGCATTTT
CDR3aa: CASSPLEGSNQPQHF

d_gene: TRBD1
abundance: few
v_gene: TRBV6-5
j_gene: TRBJ1-1
CDR3nt: TGTGCCAGCAGTTACTCGGGACAGGGGGCCGAAGCTTTCTTT
CDR3aa: CASSYSGQGAEAFF

d_gene: .
abundance: .
v_gene: TRBV27
j_gene: TRBJ2-1
CDR3nt: TGTGCCAGCAGCAGGGGCGACCTCTACAATGAGCAGTTCTTC
CDR3aa: CASSRGDLYNEQFF

d_gene: TRBD1
abundance: .
v_gene: TRBV19
j_gene: TRBJ1-1
CDR3nt: TGTGCCAGTAGTATTGGGACAGTGTACACTGAAGCTTTCTTT
CDR3aa: CASSIGTVYTEAFF

d_gene: .
abundance: once
v_gene: TRBV19
j_gene: TRBJ2-7
CDR3nt: TGTGCCAGTAGTAGGGAGAGATCCTACGAGCAGTACTTC
CDR3aa: CASSRERSYEQYF